This T cell receptor beta chain is drawn from a study of shared clonotypes between healthy human individuals. The study's findings and limits: Relative to clonotypes present in all four donors, those not shared had lower generation probabilities.

Note on this clone: As yet, its antigen is unknown.

DNA at 200 ng, around 30,000 T cell genomes, went into sorted-subset replicate PCRs. Using immunoSEQ multiplex PCR, the repertoire was profiled, and TCRdb retains in-frame clones only, with some absent. In the table there are over 2,000,000 clones, about 93% of which are singletons. CD8 cells classed as naive were CD45RO-negative and positively selected for CCR7, excluding terminally differentiated effector memory CD45RA+ cells. Sequences were obtained from naive CD8+ T cells from PBMCs. The TCR originated in a young man in good health. Some clones in this sample may be carry-over from other donors' samples.

DNA of the CDR3: TGCGCCAGCAGCTTGGGGGGTAGCTGGGCTTACGAGCAGTACTTC. This translates into CASSLGGSWAYEQYF. The chain has TRBV5-1 and TRBJ2-7; D is unclear. Trimming removed 0 bases at V and 4 bases at J, with 14 bases between. Germline CDR1 reads SGHRS; CDR2 reads YFSETQ. The CDR3 has 15 residues.